This T cell receptor beta chain emerged from a study of blood T cell repertoires in COVID-19. Background on the study: The United States, Italy and Spain were the sources of the acute and convalescent COVID-19 samples.

The CDR3 extends over 15 amino acids. Germline CDR1 LNHDA, CDR2 SQIVND (reference sequence). Trimming removed 5 bases from V and 7 bases from J; junction bases left unmatched: 10. Using immunoSEQ multiplex PCR, the repertoire was profiled, and TCRdb retains in-frame clones only, with some absent. Among around 300,000 clones, 80% to 90% were seen once, and the ten largest hold approximately 10%. Sequenced material: peripheral blood. The chain employs TRBV19 and TRBJ1-4; TRBD1 agrees at 7 bases. The source of this sequence is a woman in her seventies with acute or convalescent COVID-19. The CDR3: CASSPWQGGSEKLFF. The DNA for the CDR3 is TGTGCCAGTAGTCCCTGGCAGGGGGGCAGTGAAAAACTGTTTTTT.